Listed below are T cell receptor beta chains from one sample, sequenced in a study of cytomegalovirus exposure and HLA in healthy donors. The protocol was immunoSEQ multiplex PCR, while the TCRdb copy is restricted to in-frame clones and leaves out a portion. The table lists roughly 79,000 clones, 70% to 75% of them singletons. Input material: PBMCs. Receptor source: a woman aged 50 to 60 in good health and CMV-seropositive. Each CDR3 is given with its conserved first and last residue. A D gene is named only where the DNA matches it firmly. For some rows the clone size is stated as once, few or many, or as a class when expanded; others skip it.

v_gene	abundance	d_gene	j_gene	CDR3aa	CDR3nt
TRBV18	NA	NA	TRBJ1-3	CASSQRGNQGSGNTIYF	TGTGCCAGCTCACAAAGGGGAAATCAAGGATCTGGAAACACCATATATTTT
TRBV19	NA	NA	TRBJ2-2	CASNRVGELFF	TGTGCCAGTAACCGGGTCGGGGAGCTGTTTTTT
TRBV7-9	many	NA	TRBJ2-7	CASSYGGTYEQYF	TGTGCCAGCAGCTACGGAGGGACCTACGAGCAGTACTTC
TRBV7-3	many	TRBD2	TRBJ2-1	CASSRLAGNNEQFF	TGTGCCAGCAGTAGACTAGCGGGAAACAATGAGCAGTTCTTC
TRBV4-2	NA	TRBD1	TRBJ1-4	CASSQERAPTGENEKLFF	TGTGCCAGCAGCCAAGAACGGGCCCCGACAGGGGAAAATGAAAAACTGTTTTTT
TRBV30	NA	TRBD2	TRBJ2-7	CAWKPSWLAGPEQYF	TGTGCCTGGAAACCTTCGTGGTTAGCGGGGCCCGAGCAGTACTTC
TRBV29-1	NA	NA	TRBJ2-7	CSVESRGAYEQYF	TGCAGCGTGGAGAGCAGGGGCGCATACGAGCAGTACTTC
TRBV6-6	NA	TRBD1	TRBJ2-7	CASRDRGSYEQYF	TGTGCCAGCAGGGACAGGGGTTCCTACGAGCAGTACTTC
TRBV6-1	NA	TRBD1	TRBJ2-3	CASSDRDRGRDTQYF	TGTGCCAGCAGTGATCGGGACAGGGGAAGAGATACGCAGTATTTT
TRBV4-1	NA	NA	TRBJ2-7	CASSQDRERSYEQYF	TGCGCCAGCAGCCAAGATCGAGAGCGATCCTACGAGCAGTACTTC
TRBV29-1	NA	TRBD2	TRBJ2-1	CSVVELAGRQFF	TGCAGCGTTGTAGAACTAGCGGGACGACAGTTCTTC
TRBV4-2	NA	NA	TRBJ2-7	CASSHGGAYEQYF	TGTGCCAGCAGCCACGGCGGGGCCTACGAGCAGTACTTC
TRBV5-1	NA	TRBD2	TRBJ2-5	CASRGLNRGSGSYQETQYF	TGCGCCAGCAGAGGCCTCAACAGAGGTAGCGGGAGTTACCAAGAGACCCAGTACTTC
TRBV7-2	NA	NA	TRBJ2-7	CASSSGVGPYEQYF	TGTGCCAGCAGCTCCGGGGTTGGCCCCTACGAGCAGTACTTC
TRBV6-1	NA	NA	TRBJ2-7	CASSALSGISYEQYF	TGTGCCAGCAGTGCATTGTCGGGGATTAGTTACGAGCAGTACTTC
TRBV5-1	once	TRBD1	TRBJ1-1	CASSLQGGEVNTEAFF	TGCGCCAGCAGCTTGCAAGGGGGCGAGGTCAACACTGAAGCTTTCTTT
TRBV28	once	TRBD1	TRBJ2-7	CKTGQLSYEQYF	TGTAAAACGGGACAGCTATCCTACGAGCAGTACTTC
TRBV4-2	NA	TRBD2	TRBJ2-1	CASSQGHSGTSGRDEQFF	TGTGCCAGCAGCCAAGGACACTCCGGGACTAGCGGGAGGGATGAGCAGTTCTTC
TRBV4-1	once	TRBD1	TRBJ2-3	CASRLQGETDTQYF	TGCGCCAGCAGACTACAGGGGGAGACAGATACGCAGTATTTT
TRBV6-5	few	NA	TRBJ1-4	CASSYPQGRDEKLFF	TGTGCCAGCAGTTACCCGCAGGGGCGGGATGAAAAACTGTTTTTT
TRBV6-5	few	NA	TRBJ1-1	CASSFQQVNTEAFF	TGTGCCAGCAGTTTCCAACAGGTGAACACTGAAGCTTTCTTT
TRBV4-1	many	NA	TRBJ2-7	CASSQDSKGAYEQYF	TGCGCCAGCAGCCAAGATAGTAAGGGGGCCTACGAGCAGTACTTC
TRBV29-1	NA	TRBD2	TRBJ2-7	CSVYSPGGYEQYF	TGCAGCGTCTACTCCCCGGGAGGCTACGAGCAGTACTTC
TRBV5-6	NA	NA	TRBJ2-3	CASSLTGLGTDTQYF	TGTGCCAGCAGCTTGACCGGTCTCGGCACAGATACGCAGTATTTT